The rows below give T cell receptor beta chains drawn from one sample of a study of blood T cell repertoires in COVID-19. Assay used: immunoSEQ multiplex PCR; TCRdb lists only in-frame clones, some missing. The top ten clones hold 13% to 15% of a sample with 130,000 to 150,000 clones, about four fifths of them seen once. The sequencing sample was made of peripheral blood. The receptors here all came from a human donor with acute or convalescent COVID-19. The donor label of this sample is uncertain. Both conserved end residues are part of each CDR3. The order of the fields is D gene, clone size, V gene, J gene, CDR3 protein, CDR3 DNA. A D gene is named only where the DNA matches it firmly. Where a row states a size, it is once, few, many or the class of an expanded clone; other rows omit it.

TRBD2,once,TRBV5-1,TRBJ2-2,CASRIGLAGNTGELFF,TGCGCCAGCCGGATCGGACTAGCGGGGAACACCGGGGAGCTGTTTTTT
-,-,TRBV7-3,TRBJ1-1,CASSSDSLNTEAFF,TGTGCCAGCAGCTCGGACAGTTTAAACACTGAAGCTTTCTTT
-,-,TRBV14,TRBJ1-6,CASSRGSSSSYNSPLHF,TGTGCCAGCAGCCGCGGGTCTTCGAGCTCCTATAATTCACCCCTCCACTTT
-,few,TRBV19,TRBJ1-2,CASSSGSSNNYGYTF,TGTGCCAGTAGTAGTGGGAGTAGCAATAACTATGGCTACACCTTC
-,-,TRBV2,TRBJ2-2,CASSEGLAPTGELFF,TGTGCCAGCAGTGAAGGGCTAGCTCCCACCGGGGAGCTGTTTTTT
-,-,TRBV19,TRBJ1-2,CASTEGIYGYTF,TGTGCCAGTACGGAGGGTATCTATGGCTACACCTTC
-,-,TRBV30,TRBJ1-1,CAWSVGAINTEAFF,TGTGCCTGGAGTGTAGGGGCGATTAACACTGAAGCTTTCTTT
-,-,TRBV10-3,TRBJ1-3,CATRSSGNTIYF,TGTGCCACCAGGAGCTCTGGAAACACCATATATTTT
-,-,TRBV19,TRBJ2-2,CASSIDYRSSGELFF,TGTGCCAGTAGTATAGACTATCGTTCGAGCGGGGAGCTGTTTTTT
TRBD2,few,TRBV5-1,TRBJ2-5,CASSPSGGRETQYF,TGCGCCAGCAGTCCAAGCGGGGGTCGGGAGACCCAGTACTTC
-,-,TRBV19,TRBJ1-1,CASSLTDRNTEAFF,TGTGCCAGTAGTTTGACAGACCGGAACACTGAAGCTTTCTTT
TRBD1,few,TRBV14,TRBJ1-2,CASSQDGRGLGYGYTF,TGTGCCAGCAGCCAAGATGGCAGGGGGCTCGGCTATGGCTACACCTTC
-,-,TRBV2,TRBJ1-2,CASSDQGRIRGYTF,TGTGCCAGCAGTGACCAGGGTAGGATTCGGGGCTACACCTTC
TRBD1,few,TRBV7-9,TRBJ2-7,CASSPGQAEQYF,TGTGCCAGCAGCCCCGGACAGGCGGAGCAGTACTTC
TRBD1,medium-sized,TRBV19,TRBJ1-1,CASRSGGLGNTEAFF,TGTGCCAGTCGATCAGGGGGCCTAGGGAACACTGAAGCTTTCTTT
TRBD1,-,TRBV5-1,TRBJ1-1,CASSSSGGLNTEAFF,TGCGCCAGCAGCTCATCAGGGGGGCTGAACACTGAAGCTTTCTTT
-,-,TRBV5-1,TRBJ2-2,CASRRDNTGELFF,TGCGCCAGCAGGCGGGATAACACCGGGGAGCTGTTTTTT
-,-,TRBV6-4,TRBJ2-6,CASSVYSSGANVLTF,TGTGCCAGCAGTGTATATAGCTCTGGGGCCAACGTCCTGACTTTC
TRBD1,few,TRBV19,TRBJ1-5,CASSITLQGAYQPQHF,TGTGCCAGTAGTATAACCTTACAGGGGGCCTATCAGCCCCAGCATTTT
-,-,TRBV6-5,TRBJ1-2,CASGGGQPRPGGYTF,TGTGCCAGCGGCGGGGGGCAACCCCGACCCGGCGGCTACACCTTC
TRBD1,-,TRBV6-1,TRBJ1-5,CASSETGNQPQHF,TGTGCCAGCAGTGAGACAGGGAACCAGCCCCAGCATTTT
-,-,TRBV20-1,TRBJ2-5,CSAAPGAQYF,TGCAGTGCAGCCCCAGGGGCCCAGTACTTC
TRBD1,once,TRBV18,TRBJ1-2,CASSPGTGGRYGYTF,TGTGCCAGCTCACCGGGGACAGGGGGCCGGTATGGCTACACCTTC
TRBD1,-,TRBV5-4,TRBJ1-4,CASSFNRGPEKLFF,TGTGCCAGCAGCTTCAACAGGGGCCCAGAAAAACTGTTTTTT
-,-,TRBV11-2,TRBJ2-7,CASSSPRGRLYF,TGTGCCAGCAGCTCCCCAAGGGGCCGGTTGTACTTC
-,-,TRBV2,TRBJ1-2,CASRAGPAGYTF,TGTGCCAGCAGGGCGGGACCGGCGGGCTACACCTTC
TRBD1,-,TRBV7-8,TRBJ2-3,CASSLRDRVFPDTQYF,TGTGCCAGCAGCCTCCGGGACAGGGTTTTCCCAGATACGCAGTATTTT
TRBD1,-,TRBV7-9,TRBJ2-7,CASSFGQGATYEQYF,TGTGCCAGCAGCTTTGGACAGGGGGCCACCTACGAGCAGTACTTC
TRBD2,many,TRBV30,TRBJ2-1,CAWGSGTSGGSSYNEQFF,TGTGCCTGGGGGTCCGGGACTAGCGGGGGTAGCTCCTACAATGAGCAGTTCTTC
-,-,TRBV19,TRBJ2-2,CASSIRVSGRERDTGELFF,TGTGCCAGTAGTATACGGGTTTCAGGCAGGGAAAGGGACACCGGGGAGCTGTTTTTT
TRBD1,-,TRBV7-2,TRBJ2-3,CASSKGQVRSTDTQYF,TGTGCCAGCAGCAAGGGACAGGTTAGGAGCACAGATACGCAGTATTTT
-,-,TRBV7-2,TRBJ1-1,CASSQGALPNTEAFF,TGTGCCAGCAGCCAAGGGGCCCTGCCGAACACTGAAGCTTTCTTT
-,-,TRBV11-2,TRBJ1-2,CASSLTGNDGYTF,TGTGCCAGCAGCTTAACAGGGAATGATGGCTACACCTTC
-,-,TRBV5-1,TRBJ2-1,CASSFDGAYNEQFF,TGCGCCAGCAGCTTTGACGGAGCCTACAATGAGCAGTTCTTC
-,-,TRBV19,TRBJ2-5,CASSIAGVQETQYF,TGTGCCAGTAGTATAGCGGGGGTCCAAGAGACCCAGTACTTC
TRBD1,-,TRBV30,TRBJ1-5,CAWSPDRDQPQHF,TGTGCCTGGAGTCCGGACAGGGACCAGCCCCAGCATTTT
-,-,TRBV6-5,TRBJ1-5,CASSLREYSNQPQHF,TGTGCCAGCAGCCTACGAGAATATAGCAATCAGCCCCAGCATTTT
TRBD1,-,TRBV11-2,TRBJ1-6,CASSPRTGAASPLHF,TGTGCCAGCAGCCCGAGGACAGGGGCGGCTTCACCCCTCCACTTT
TRBD1,few,TRBV5-1,TRBJ2-5,CASSPDRGIQETQYF,TGCGCCAGCAGCCCGGACAGGGGGATACAAGAGACCCAGTACTTC
TRBD2,-,TRBV5-1,TRBJ2-5,CASSLGSTSGEETQYF,TGCGCCAGCAGCTTGGGATCGACTAGCGGGGAAGAGACCCAGTACTTC
-,-,TRBV5-1,TRBJ1-1,CASSFTGTKTEAFF,TGCGCCAGCAGCTTTACCGGGACAAAAACTGAAGCTTTCTTT
-,-,TRBV15,TRBJ1-3,CATSRDRLTGNTIYF,TGTGCCACCAGCAGAGACAGGTTGACTGGAAACACCATATATTTT
TRBD1,-,TRBV3-1/TRBV3-2,TRBJ1-2,CASSHRQGDGYTF,TGTGCCAGCAGCCATAGACAGGGAGACGGCTACACCTTC
-,-,TRBV9,TRBJ2-4,CASSSLWGEIVF,TGTGCCAGCAGCTCTCTCTGGGGAGAAATCGTCTTC
TRBD1,-,TRBV27,TRBJ2-1,CASSFSGTGGTNEQFF,TGTGCCAGCAGTTTCTCCGGGACAGGGGGAACCAATGAGCAGTTCTTC
-,-,TRBV5-1,TRBJ1-2,CASSSTGYGYTF,TGCGCCAGCAGCTCTACAGGGTATGGCTACACCTTC
-,few,TRBV7-2,TRBJ1-1,CASRIGTTNTEAFF,TGTGCCAGCCGAATCGGGACAACTAACACTGAAGCTTTCTTT
TRBD1,-,TRBV2,TRBJ2-2,CASRAGTANTGELFF,TGTGCCAGCAGAGCCGGGACAGCGAACACCGGGGAGCTGTTTTTT
-,once,TRBV6-6,TRBJ2-2,CASTVRQNTGELFF,TGTGCCAGCACCGTAAGACAGAACACCGGGGAGCTGTTTTTT
-,-,TRBV7-9,TRBJ1-3,CASSFVMSSGNTIYF,TGTGCCAGCAGTTTTGTGATGAGCTCTGGAAACACCATATATTTT
TRBD1,-,TRBV6-1,TRBJ2-3,CASSGDRGYLVDTQYF,TGTGCCAGCAGTGGAGACAGGGGTTATTTGGTGGATACGCAGTATTTT
-,-,TRBV6-4,TRBJ2-7,CAGWSEQYF,TGTGCCGGGTGGAGCGAGCAGTACTTC
-,-,TRBV15,TRBJ1-6,CATSRDGPHNSPLHF,TGTGCCACCAGCAGAGATGGGCCGCATAATTCACCCCTCCACTTT
TRBD1,-,TRBV12-3/TRBV12-4,TRBJ2-1,CASKSGTGVEQFF,TGTGCCAGCAAATCCGGGACAGGGGTTGAGCAGTTCTTC
TRBD1,-,TRBV13,TRBJ1-4,CASSLGLTGVGGTNEKLFF,TGTGCCAGCAGCTTAGGCCTCACAGGGGTTGGGGGAACTAATGAAAAACTGTTTTTT
-,-,TRBV9,TRBJ1-1,CASSVVGLSNTEAFF,TGTGCCAGCAGCGTAGTCGGACTTTCGAACACTGAAGCTTTCTTT
TRBD2,-,TRBV7-9,TRBJ2-7,CASSAGTSGDYEQYF,TGTGCCAGCAGCGCCGGGACTAGCGGGGACTACGAGCAGTACTTC
TRBD1,-,TRBV14,TRBJ2-1,CASSQGTGASFNEQFF,TGTGCCAGCAGCCAAGGAACAGGGGCAAGTTTTAATGAGCAGTTCTTC
TRBD1,-,TRBV7-2,TRBJ2-1,CASRRQGNRNEQFF,TGTGCCAGCAGGCGACAGGGGAATAGGAATGAGCAGTTCTTC
-,many,TRBV19,TRBJ1-1,CASSIVTGTPFF,TGTGCCAGTAGTATTGTCACAGGGACACCTTTCTTT